A single sample is the source of the 23 T cell receptor beta chains below, sequenced in a study of response to subunit inactivated influenza vaccine. One entry per CDR3 protein, called by TCRdb with MiXCR from the RT-PCR reads. The top ten hold 35% to 40% of the sample, which has 170,000 or so distinct CDR3 sequences, around a tenth seen once. Sequencing used CD8+ T cells sorted from PBMCs, obtained 23 to 25 months after vaccination. The receptors were gathered from a man between 50 and 69 years old who received an inactivated influenza vaccine.

The sample holds a few counts of this clonotype. The V and J genes are TRBV13 and TRBJ2-7; D uncertain. This CDR3 comprises 12 residues. V dropped 2 bases and J dropped 6 bases, with 8 bases sitting between them. The germline CDR1 and CDR2 sequences are PRHDT and FYEKMQ (reference sequence). The CDR3 DNA sequence: TGTGCCAGCAGCTTACTTGGAGTCGAGCAGTACTTC. It encodes CASSLLGVEQYF.

There are a few counts of this clonotype. The rearrangement joins TRBV7-2 to TRBJ2-1; weak D call: TRBD2 (6 bases). The CDR3 loop spans 15 amino acids. V dropped 5 bases and J dropped 2 bases, with 13 bases sitting between them. In germline, CDR1 is SGHTA, CDR2 FQGNSA. Written as DNA, the CDR3 is TGTGCCAGCAGCCCCATTAGCGGAGCCTACAATGAGCAGTTCTTC. This gives the protein CASSPISGAYNEQFF. Full variable domain (rest looked up from reference TRBV7-2 and TRBJ2-1): GAGVSQSPSNKVTEKGKDVELRCDPISGHTALYWYRQSLGQGLEFLIYFQGNSAPDKSGLPSDRFSAERTGGSVSTLTIQRTQQEDSAVYLCASSPISGAYNEQFFGPGTRLTVL.

Only a few counts were recorded for this clonotype. The chain has TRBV27 and TRBJ2-2, with D maybe TRBD2 (5 bases). In germline, CDR1 is MNHEY, CDR2 SMNVEV (reference sequence). Trimming left V 0 bases short and J 7 bases short, with 12 bases between. CDR3 size: 15 residues. The CDR3 region has the DNA TGTGCCAGCAGTTTATCAGGGAGCGCGGACGGGGAGCTGTTTTTT. This sequence encodes CASSLSGSADGELFF.

This clonotype showed up just a few times. As DNA, the CDR3 is TGTGCCAGCAGTTCAACTCGAGGTGGGGGGCTAGGGCAGTTCTTC. It codes for CASSSTRGGGLGQFF. This sequence joins TRBV9 and TRBJ2-1; D possibly uses TRBD1 or TRBD2 (6 bases each). CDR1 and CDR2 from the germline V gene are SGDLS and YYNGEE. V lost 5 bases to trimming and J lost 12 bases, with 24 bases between them. The CDR3 is 15 amino acids.

V usage is TRBV9 and J usage is TRBJ1-1; TRBD1 is a possible D gene (5 bases). Germline assignment: CDR1 SGDLS and CDR2 YYNGEE. This CDR3 comprises 15 residues. The V end lost 0 bases, the J end lost 4 bases, and 13 bases lay between the germline ends. DNA for the CDR3: TGTGCCAGCAGCGTAGGGGCAGGGCTGGCCACTGAAGCTTTCTTT. Encoded protein: CASSVGAGLATEAFF.

This clonotype was found many times. This chain uses TRBV6-1 with TRBJ1-2; TRBD1 agrees at 7 bases. V trimming: 5 bases; J trimming: 4 bases; junction bases outside the gene matches: 4. The germline CDR1 and CDR2 sequences are MNHNS and SASEGT. This CDR3 has 13 residues. The CDR3 region has the DNA TGTGCCAGCAGTCGGGACAGCCTCTATGGCTACACCTTC. It translates to CASSRDSLYGYTF.

This clonotype showed up many times. J is TRBJ1-6 and V is TRBV16; a possible D gene is TRBD1 (6 bases). Trimming removed 4 bases from V and 7 bases from J, with 8 bases in between. The germline CDR1 and CDR2 sequences are KGHSY and FQNENV. The CDR3 is 13 amino acids. The CDR3 DNA follows: TGTGCCAGCAGCCGGACAGTCAATTCACCCCTCCACTTT. Translated: CASSRTVNSPLHF.

The J gene is TRBJ2-3, the V gene TRBV28, with D uncertain. Germline V gene data show CDR1 as MDHEN and CDR2 as SYDVKM. Trimming took off 3 bases at V and 2 bases at J, with 6 bases between the two ends. CDR3 length: 13 residues. This CDR3 is CASSFRSTDTQYF. The CDR3 nucleotides read TGTGCCAGCAGTTTTAGGTCCACAGATACGCAGTATTTT.

This rearrangement joins TRBV20-1 to TRBJ2-7; D is unresolved. The CDR3 sequence is 12 residues long. Trimming shortened V by 0 bases and J by 2 bases, and 5 bases separated the two germline ends. Germline CDR1 DFQATT, CDR2 SNEGSKA (reference sequence). The CDR3 nucleotides are TGCAGTGCTAGAGAGGGTGCCTACGAGCAGTACTTC. Protein sequence: CSAREGAYEQYF.

The rearrangement links TRBV27 to TRBJ2-3; TRBD2 aligns across 9 bases. J was trimmed by 5 bases and V by 3 bases; bases with no gene match: 6. Germline CDR1 and CDR2: MNHEY and SMNVEV (reference sequence). This CDR3 spans 15 amino acids. The CDR3 sequence is CASSFVAGGQDTQYF. CDR3 DNA: TGTGCCAGCAGTTTCGTTGCGGGGGGGCAAGATACGCAGTATTTT.

As DNA, the CDR3 is TGCAGTGCTAGAGAGCGGGCCGCCTACAATGAGCAGTTCTTC. It codes for CSARERAAYNEQFF. This chain links TRBV20-1 with TRBJ2-1; tentatively, D is TRBD2 (5 bases). The CDR3 covers 14 residues. Between the trimmed V and J ends, which lost 0 bases and 2 bases, there was a span of 8 bases. CDR1 is DFQATT and CDR2 is SNEGSKA in the germline V gene (reference sequence).

This clonotype was detected ten times or more. The chain combines TRBV20-1 with TRBJ2-7, with D perhaps matching TRBD2 (5 bases). The V end was cut by 8 bases, the J end by 6 bases, with 20 bases between. The CDR3 has 13 amino acids. The germline CDR1 and CDR2 sequences are DFQATT and SNEGSKA (reference sequence). CDR3 DNA sequence: TGCAGTCCATACGAAACACTAGTTCGCGAGCAGTACTTC. Protein sequence: CSPYETLVREQYF.

The chain has TRBV11-2 and TRBJ2-2, with a possible D match to TRBD1 (6 bases). The V and J ends lost 5 bases and 4 bases respectively, with 17 bases between them. Germline V gene lookup returns CDR1 SGHAT and CDR2 FQNNGV. The length of the CDR3 is 16 residues. CDR3 amino acids: CASSIQGVEGTGELFF. The CDR3 DNA reads as TGTGCCAGCAGCATACAGGGAGTTGAAGGCACCGGGGAGCTGTTTTTT.

The chain employs TRBV28 and TRBJ2-7; TRBD2 is a possible D gene (5 bases). The V end lost 2 bases, the J end lost 7 bases, and 6 bases lay between the germline ends. Germline V lookup: CDR1 MDHEN, CDR2 SYDVKM. The CDR3 is 11 residues long. In nucleotides, the CDR3 is TGTGCCAGCAGTTTACGAGGGGAGCAGTACTTC. Protein product: CASSLRGEQYF.

The table lists this clonotype with a few counts. In nucleotides, the CDR3 is TGTGCCAGCAGGGGTCTCAGACAGGGTAACACCGGGGAGCTGTTTTTT. Protein: CASRGLRQGNTGELFF. This sequence joins TRBV6-1 and TRBJ2-2; 7 bases fit TRBD1. CDR1 is MNHNS and CDR2 is SASEGT in the germline V gene. CDR3 length: 16 amino acids. Germline trimming cut 6 bases from V and 2 bases from J; bases unmatched to any gene: 9.

This clonotype was picked up a small number of times. The rearrangement uses TRBV28 and TRBJ2-7, with D hard to call. CDR3 size: 15 residues. The V and J ends lost 5 bases and 0 bases respectively, with 14 bases between them. Looked up from germline, CDR1 is MDHEN and CDR2 is SYDVKM. The CDR3 DNA reads TGTGCCAGCAGTATAGGTGGCGGTGCCTCCTACGAGCAGTACTTC. It translates to CASSIGGGASYEQYF.

This clonotype was recorded a few times. CDR3 in DNA: TGCAGCGTTCAGCAACTAGGTGAGCAGTTCTTC. Its protein product is CSVQQLGEQFF. This sequence joins TRBV29-1 and TRBJ2-1; maybe TRBD2 (5 bases). Trimming cost V 5 bases and J 9 bases, with 11 bases left between them. Germline CDR1 reads SQVTM; CDR2 reads ANQGSEA. This CDR3 contains 11 residues.

This chain connects TRBV28 to TRBJ2-3, with a possible D match to TRBD2 (6 bases). Germline values: CDR1 MDHEN, CDR2 SYDVKM. There are 15 residues in the CDR3. Trimming cost V 5 bases and J 0 bases, with 12 bases left between them. This CDR3 is CASSTLAASTDTQYF. In DNA form, the CDR3 reads TGTGCCAGCAGTACACTAGCTGCTAGCACAGATACGCAGTATTTT.

This clonotype showed up many times. The chain has TRBV28 and TRBJ2-7, with a weak D call TRBD1 (5 bases). V gave up 4 bases and J gave up 3 bases, with 10 bases separating them. The CDR3 length is 13 residues. Germline V gives CDR1 MDHEN, CDR2 SYDVKM. For the CDR3, the DNA is TGTGCCAGCAGTTCGTCAGACAGCTACGAGCAGTACTTC. Translated, it gives CASSSSDSYEQYF.

This clonotype has at least ten counts. CDR3 protein: CASRGIAGATNEQFF. The CDR3 DNA sequence: TGTGCCAGCAGGGGAATAGCGGGAGCAACCAATGAGCAGTTCTTC. The V gene is TRBV11-2, the J gene TRBJ2-1, with TRBD2 matching over 9 bases. The germline CDR1 and CDR2 sequences are SGHAT and FQNNGV. The CDR3 has 15 amino acids. The ends lost 6 bases at V and 6 bases at J; junction bases unmatched: 9. The complete variable domain, with remaining parts taken from reference TRBV11-2 and TRBJ2-1, reads EAGVAQSPRYKIIEKRQSVAFWCNPISGHATLYWYQQILGQGPKLLIQFQNNGVVDDSQLPKDRFSAERLKGVDSTLKIQPAKLEDSAVYLCASRGIAGATNEQFFGPGTRLTVL.

This clonotype was seen ten or more times. This chain links TRBV7-6 with TRBJ2-7; 7 nucleotides align to TRBD1. CDR3 length: 14 residues. Germline CDR1 SGHVS, CDR2 FNYEAQ. Losses at the gene ends were 7 bases for V and 3 bases for J; bases not matched to a gene: 9. CDR3 DNA: TGTGCCAGCAACAGCAGGGGGAAAGGCTACGAGCAGTACTTC. Protein product: CASNSRGKGYEQYF.

This clonotype was picked up a small number of times. This chain connects TRBV20-1 to TRBJ2-1; possibly TRBD2 for D (5 bases). Trimming pared 1 base from V and 8 bases from J, leaving 18 bases between. The CDR3 has 15 amino acids. Germline CDR1 is DFQATT and CDR2 is SNEGSKA (reference sequence). Here the CDR3 reads CSARGELGAPDEQFF. The DNA for the CDR3 is TGCAGTGCTAGAGGCGAACTAGGCGCCCCGGATGAGCAGTTCTTC.

The chain employs TRBV11-2 and TRBJ2-5; D may be TRBD1 or TRBD2 (5 bases each). V lost 5 bases to trimming and J lost 2 bases, with 12 bases between them. The CDR3 contains 14 residues. Germline assignment: CDR1 SGHAT and CDR2 FQNNGV. DNA of the CDR3: TGTGCCAGCAGCGGGGACCCCCTACAAGAGACCCAGTACTTC. Translated: CASSGDPLQETQYF.